This TCR beta chain stems from a study of beta chain features in type 1 diabetes. In the study overall: Over all samples combined, over 85,000,000 sorted cells were examined. Findings of the study overall: Moderate yet significant TCRB CDR3 shortening was seen in Type 1 diabetes patients in all four CD4+ subsets. Compared to healthy donors, patients appeared to have naive, central memory and Treg TCRB repertoires that were more alike.

Sequencing targeted expressed TCRB transcripts, as all isolated RNA had been reverse transcribed. Assay used: immunoSEQ multiplex PCR; TCRdb lists only in-frame clones, some missing. The sample records some 350,000 clones, approximately 12% being singletons. This CDR3 contains 15 residues. From germline, CDR1 is SGHDN and CDR2 FVKESK. Trimming took 1 base from V and 2 from J; bases not matched to a gene: 4. Concerning this clone itself: Its antigen is unknown.

Per donor, one heparinised blood draw averaged about 116 mL. Sequencing input: naive CD4+ T cells from blood. The clonotype originates from a woman aged 18-29 years with type 1 diabetes. The chain joins TRBV14 to TRBJ1-2; TRBD1 matches 7 bases. The CDR3 region is CASSQVGGGNYGYTF. The CDR3 DNA sequence: TGTGCCAGCAGCCAAGTTGGAGGGGGCAACTATGGCTACACCTTC.